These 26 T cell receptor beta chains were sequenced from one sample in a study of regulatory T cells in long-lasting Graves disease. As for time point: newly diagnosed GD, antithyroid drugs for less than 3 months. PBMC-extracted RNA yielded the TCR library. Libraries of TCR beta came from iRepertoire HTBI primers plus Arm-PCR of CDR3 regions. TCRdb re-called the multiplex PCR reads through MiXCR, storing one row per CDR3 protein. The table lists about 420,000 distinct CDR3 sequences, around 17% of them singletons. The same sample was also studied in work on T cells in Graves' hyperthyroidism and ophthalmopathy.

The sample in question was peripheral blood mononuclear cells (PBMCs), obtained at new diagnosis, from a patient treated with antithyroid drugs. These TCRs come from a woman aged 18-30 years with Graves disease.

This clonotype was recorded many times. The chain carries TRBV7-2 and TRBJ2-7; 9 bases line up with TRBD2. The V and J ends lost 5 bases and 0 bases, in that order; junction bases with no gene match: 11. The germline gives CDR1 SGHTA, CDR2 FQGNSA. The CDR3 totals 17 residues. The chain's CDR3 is CASSMTLGSGSSYEQYF. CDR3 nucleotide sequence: TGTGCCAGCAGCATGACACTAGGTAGCGGGAGCTCCTACGAGCAGTACTTC.

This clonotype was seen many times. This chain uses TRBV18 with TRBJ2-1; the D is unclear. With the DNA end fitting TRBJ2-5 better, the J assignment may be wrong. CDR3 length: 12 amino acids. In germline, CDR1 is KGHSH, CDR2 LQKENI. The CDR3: CASSPYGETQYF. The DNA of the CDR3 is TGTGCCAGCTCACCTTACGGGGAGACCCAGTACTTC.

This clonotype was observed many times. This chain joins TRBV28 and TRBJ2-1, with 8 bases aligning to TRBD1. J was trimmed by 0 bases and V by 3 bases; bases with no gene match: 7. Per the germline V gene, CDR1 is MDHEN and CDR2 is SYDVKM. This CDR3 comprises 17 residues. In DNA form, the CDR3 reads TGTGCCAGCAGTTTTTGGACAGGGACCAGCTCCTACAATGAGCAGTTCTTC. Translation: CASSFWTGTSSYNEQFF.

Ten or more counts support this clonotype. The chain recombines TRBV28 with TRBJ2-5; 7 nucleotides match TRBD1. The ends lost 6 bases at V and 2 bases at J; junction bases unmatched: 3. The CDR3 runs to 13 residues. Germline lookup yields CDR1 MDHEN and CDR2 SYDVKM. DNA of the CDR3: TGTGCCAGCAGGTGGACAGGACAAGAGACCCAGTACTTC. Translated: CASRWTGQETQYF.

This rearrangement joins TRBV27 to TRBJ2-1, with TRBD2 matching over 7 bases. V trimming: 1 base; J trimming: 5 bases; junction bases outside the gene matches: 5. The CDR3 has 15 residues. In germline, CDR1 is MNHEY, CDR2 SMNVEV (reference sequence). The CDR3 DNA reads TGTGCCAGCAGTTTATTAGCGGGTGTAAACAATGAGCAGTTCTTC. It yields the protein CASSLLAGVNNEQFF.

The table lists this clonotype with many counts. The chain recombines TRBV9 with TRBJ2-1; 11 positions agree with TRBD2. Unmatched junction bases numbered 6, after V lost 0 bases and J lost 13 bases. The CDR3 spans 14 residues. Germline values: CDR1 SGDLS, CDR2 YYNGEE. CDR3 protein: CASSVASGRLGQFF. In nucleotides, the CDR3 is TGTGCCAGCAGCGTAGCTAGCGGGAGGCTGGGTCAGTTCTTC.

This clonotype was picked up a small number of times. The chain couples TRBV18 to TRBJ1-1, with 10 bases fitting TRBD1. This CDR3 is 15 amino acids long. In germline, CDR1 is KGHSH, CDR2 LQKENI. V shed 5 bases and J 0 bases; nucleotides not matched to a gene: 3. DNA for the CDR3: TGTGCCAGCTCAGGCGACAGGGGGCTGAACACTGAAGCTTTCTTT. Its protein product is CASSGDRGLNTEAFF.

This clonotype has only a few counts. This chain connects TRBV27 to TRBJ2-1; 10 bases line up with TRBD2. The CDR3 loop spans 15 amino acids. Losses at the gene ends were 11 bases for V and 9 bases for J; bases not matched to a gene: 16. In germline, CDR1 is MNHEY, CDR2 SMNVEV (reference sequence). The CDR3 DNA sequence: TGTGCCGGCAAAGGGTCTAGCGGGAGAGAGGTTGAGCAGTTCTTC. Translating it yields CAGKGSSGREVEQFF.

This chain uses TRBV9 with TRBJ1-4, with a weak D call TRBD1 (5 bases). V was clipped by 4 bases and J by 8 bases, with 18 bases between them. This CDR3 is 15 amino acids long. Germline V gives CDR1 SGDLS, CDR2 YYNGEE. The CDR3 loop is CASSPAGGGTEKLFF. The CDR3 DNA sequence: TGTGCCAGCAGCCCAGCTGGGGGGGGAACGGAAAAACTGTTTTTT.

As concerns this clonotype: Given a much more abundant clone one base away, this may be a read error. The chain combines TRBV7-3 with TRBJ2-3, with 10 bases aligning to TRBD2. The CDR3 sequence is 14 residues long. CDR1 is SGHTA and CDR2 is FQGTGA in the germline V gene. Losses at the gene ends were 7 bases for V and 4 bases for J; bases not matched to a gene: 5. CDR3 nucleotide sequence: TGTGCCAGCAAAGCGGGAGGGCCTTCAGATACGCAGTATTTT. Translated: CASKAGGPSDTQYF.

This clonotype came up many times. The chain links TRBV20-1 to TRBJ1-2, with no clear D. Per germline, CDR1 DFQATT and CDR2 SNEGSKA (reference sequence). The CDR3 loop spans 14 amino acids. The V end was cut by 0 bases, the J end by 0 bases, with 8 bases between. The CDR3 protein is CSARDRRANYGYTF. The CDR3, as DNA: TGCAGTGCTAGAGATCGGCGCGCTAACTATGGCTACACCTTC.

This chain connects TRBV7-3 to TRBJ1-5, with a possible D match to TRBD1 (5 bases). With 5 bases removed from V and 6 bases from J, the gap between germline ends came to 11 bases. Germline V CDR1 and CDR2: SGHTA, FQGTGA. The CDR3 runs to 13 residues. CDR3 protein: CASSRNQGQPQHF. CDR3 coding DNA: TGTGCCAGCAGCCGAAACCAGGGTCAGCCCCAGCATTTT.

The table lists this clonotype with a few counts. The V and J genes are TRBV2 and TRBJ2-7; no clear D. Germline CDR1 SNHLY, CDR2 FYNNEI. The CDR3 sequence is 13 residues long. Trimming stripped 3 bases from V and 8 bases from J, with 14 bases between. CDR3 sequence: CASSDDRRSQQYF. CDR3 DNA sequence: TGTGCCAGCAGTGACGACCGGCGATCCCAGCAGTACTTC.

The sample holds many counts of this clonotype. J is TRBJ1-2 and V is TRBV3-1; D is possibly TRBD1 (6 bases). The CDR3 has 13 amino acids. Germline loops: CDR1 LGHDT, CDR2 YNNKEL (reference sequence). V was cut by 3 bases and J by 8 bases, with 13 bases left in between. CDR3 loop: CASSHEGHGGYTF. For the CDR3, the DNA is TGTGCCAGCAGCCATGAGGGACATGGAGGCTACACCTTC.

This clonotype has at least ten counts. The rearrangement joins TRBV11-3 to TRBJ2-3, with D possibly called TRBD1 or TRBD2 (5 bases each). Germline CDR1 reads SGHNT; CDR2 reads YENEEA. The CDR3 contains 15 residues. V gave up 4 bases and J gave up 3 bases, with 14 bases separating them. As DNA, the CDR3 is TGTGCCAGCAGCTCAAGCCCGGGGCCAACAGATACGCAGTATTTT. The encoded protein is CASSSSPGPTDTQYF.

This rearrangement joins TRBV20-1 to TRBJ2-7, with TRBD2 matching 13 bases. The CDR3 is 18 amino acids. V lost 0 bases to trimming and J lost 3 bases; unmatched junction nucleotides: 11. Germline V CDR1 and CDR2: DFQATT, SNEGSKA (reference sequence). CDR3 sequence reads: CSARETRTSGRRYYEQYF. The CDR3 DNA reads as TGCAGTGCTAGAGAGACAAGGACTAGCGGGAGACGGTACTACGAGCAGTACTTC.

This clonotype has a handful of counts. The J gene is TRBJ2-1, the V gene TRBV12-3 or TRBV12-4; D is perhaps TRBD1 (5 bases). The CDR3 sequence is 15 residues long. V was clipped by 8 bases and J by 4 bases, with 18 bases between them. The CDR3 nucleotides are TGTGCCAGCTCCCCTGGCAAGGGGCGGTACAATGAGCAGTTCTTC. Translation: CASSPGKGRYNEQFF.

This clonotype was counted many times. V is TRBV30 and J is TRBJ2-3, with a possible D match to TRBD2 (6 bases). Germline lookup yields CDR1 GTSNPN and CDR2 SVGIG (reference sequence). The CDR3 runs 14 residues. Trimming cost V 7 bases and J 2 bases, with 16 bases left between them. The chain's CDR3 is CALLAGPITDTQYF. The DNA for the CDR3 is TGTGCCTTACTAGCCGGCCCAATCACAGATACGCAGTATTTT.

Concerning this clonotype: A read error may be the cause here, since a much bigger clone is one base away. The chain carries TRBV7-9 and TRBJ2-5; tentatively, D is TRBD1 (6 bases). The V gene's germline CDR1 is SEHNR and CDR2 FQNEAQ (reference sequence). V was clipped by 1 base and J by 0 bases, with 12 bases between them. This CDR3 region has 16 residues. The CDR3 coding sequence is TGTGCCAGCAGCTTAGGTTTGCAGGGGTACCAAGAGACCCAGTACTTC. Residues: CASSLGLQGYQETQYF. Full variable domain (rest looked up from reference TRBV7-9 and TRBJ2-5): DTGVSQNPRHKITKRGQNVTFRCDPISEHNRLYWYRQTLGQGPEFLTYFQNEAQLEKSRLLSDRFSAERPKGSFSTLEIQRTEQGDSAMYLCASSLGLQGYQETQYFGPGTRLLVL.

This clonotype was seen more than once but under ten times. CDR3 coding DNA: TGTGCCAGCAGCTCGACCTCGAGACAGGAGATAGATACGCAGTATTTT. This gives the protein CASSSTSRQEIDTQYF. The rearrangement links TRBV7-9 to TRBJ2-3; D is possibly TRBD1 (6 bases). The V gene's germline CDR1 is SEHNR and CDR2 FQNEAQ (reference sequence). V dropped 4 bases and J dropped 5 bases, with 19 bases sitting between them. CDR3 length equals 16 residues.

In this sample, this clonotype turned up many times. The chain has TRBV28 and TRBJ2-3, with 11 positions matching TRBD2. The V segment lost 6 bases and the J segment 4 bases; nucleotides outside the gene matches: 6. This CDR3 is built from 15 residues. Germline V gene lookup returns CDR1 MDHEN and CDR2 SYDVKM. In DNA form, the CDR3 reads TGTGCCAGCAGATTACTAGCGGGAGCTTCAGATACGCAGTATTTT. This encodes CASRLLAGASDTQYF.

CDR3 sequence: CSARDYSTTSGHYNEQFF. CDR3 bases: TGCAGTGCTAGAGATTATTCCACAACTAGCGGGCACTACAATGAGCAGTTCTTC. The V call is TRBV20-1, the J call TRBJ2-1, with 9 bases lining up with TRBD2. The CDR3 length is 18 residues. J gave up 3 bases and V 0 bases, and 12 bases lay outside the gene matches. Germline CDR1 DFQATT, CDR2 SNEGSKA (reference sequence).

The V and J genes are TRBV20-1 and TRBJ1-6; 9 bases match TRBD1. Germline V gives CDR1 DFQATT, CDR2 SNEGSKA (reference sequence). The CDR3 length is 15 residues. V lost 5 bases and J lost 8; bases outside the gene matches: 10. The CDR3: CSADKQGASYSPLHF. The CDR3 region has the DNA TGCAGTGCTGATAAACAGGGGGCAAGTTATTCACCCCTCCACTTT.

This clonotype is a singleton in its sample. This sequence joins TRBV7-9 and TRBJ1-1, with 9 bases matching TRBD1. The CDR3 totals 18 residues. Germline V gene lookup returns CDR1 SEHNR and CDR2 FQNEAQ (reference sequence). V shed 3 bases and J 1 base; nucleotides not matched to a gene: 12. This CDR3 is CASSLNPGTGTSNTEAFF. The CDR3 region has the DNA TGTGCCAGCAGCTTGAACCCCGGGACAGGGACTTCGAACACTGAAGCTTTCTTT.

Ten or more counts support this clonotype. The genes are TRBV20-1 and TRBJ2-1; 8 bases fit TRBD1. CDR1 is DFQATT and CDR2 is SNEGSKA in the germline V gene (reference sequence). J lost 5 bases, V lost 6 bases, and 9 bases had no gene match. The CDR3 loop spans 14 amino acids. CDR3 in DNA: TGCAGTGCCGAGAGTCTGGACAGGGACAATGAGCAGTTCTTC. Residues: CSAESLDRDNEQFF.

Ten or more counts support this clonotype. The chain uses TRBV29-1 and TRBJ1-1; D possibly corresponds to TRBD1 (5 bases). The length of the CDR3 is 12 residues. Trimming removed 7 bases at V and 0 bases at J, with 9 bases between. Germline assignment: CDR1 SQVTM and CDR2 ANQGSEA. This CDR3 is CSGRGVNTEAFF. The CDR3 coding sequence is TGCAGCGGACGAGGGGTGAACACTGAAGCTTTCTTT.